The 5 T cell receptor beta chains below all came from one sample that was sequenced in a study of OX40 agonist ivuxolimab in advanced cancers. The data were produced by immunoSEQ multiplex PCR, yet TCRdb's version contains in-frame clones alone and is incomplete. Among roughly 74,000 clones listed, around 82% were seen once. Material: CD4+ or CD8+ T cells sorted from blood, obtained in a trial of the OX40 agonist ivuxolimab. The source of these receptors is an adult with an advanced solid tumor such as melanoma, head and neck, liver or kidney cancer.

The chain links TRBV11-2 to TRBJ2-2; 8 bases map to TRBD2. Per the germline V gene, CDR1 is SGHAT and CDR2 is FQNNGV. This CDR3 region has 18 residues. V shed 6 bases, J shed 0 bases, and the junction held 12 bases outside the gene matches. CDR3 sequence reads: CASRRRTSQYANTGELFF. The CDR3 DNA sequence: TGTGCCAGCAGAAGACGGACTAGCCAATACGCGAACACCGGGGAGCTGTTTTTT.

This chain links TRBV15 with TRBJ2-1; D perhaps matches TRBD1 (6 bases). Trimming took off 0 bases at V and 1 base at J, with 7 bases between the two ends. The germline V gene has CDR1 LNHNV and CDR2 YYDKDF (reference sequence). The CDR3 spans 15 residues. CDR3 in DNA: TGTGCCACCAGCAGAGACGGACAGTCCTACAATGAGCAGTTCTTC. Amino acid sequence: CATSRDGQSYNEQFF. The whole variable domain, remainder taken from reference TRBV15 and TRBJ2-1, is DAMVIQNPRYQVTQFGKPVTLSCSQTLNHNVMYWYQQKSSQAPKLLFHYYDKDFNNEADTPDNFQSRRPNTSFCFLDIRSPGLGDTAMYLCATSRDGQSYNEQFFGPGTRLTVL.

The V and J genes are TRBV5-1 and TRBJ1-1; TRBD1 matches at 10 bases. V shed 0 bases, J shed 4 bases, and the junction held 3 bases outside the gene matches. This CDR3 spans 15 amino acids. Germline values: CDR1 SGHRS, CDR2 YFSETQ. Here the CDR3 DNA reads TGCGCCAGCAGCTTGGGGGGACAGGGGACCACTGAAGCTTTCTTT. Its translation is CASSLGGQGTTEAFF. Supplemented by reference TRBV5-1 and TRBJ1-1, the full variable domain reads KAGVTQTPRYLIKTRGQQVTLSCSPISGHRSVSWYQQTPGQGLQFLFEYFSETQRNKGNFPGRFSGRQFSNSRSEMNVSTLELGDSALYLCASSLGGQGTTEAFFGQGTRLTVV.

The CDR3 DNA is TGCGCCAGCAGCCCCTGGACTGCTAAGGAGGATACGCAGTATTTT. Translation: CASSPWTAKEDTQYF. V usage is TRBV4-1 and J usage is TRBJ2-3; maybe TRBD2 (5 bases). The CDR3 runs 15 residues. Between the trimmed V and J ends, which lost 4 bases and 6 bases, there was a span of 17 bases. From germline, CDR1 is MGHRA and CDR2 YSYEKL.

CDR3 in amino acids: CASSLVQGSEQFF. As DNA, the CDR3 is TGTGCCAGCAGCTTAGTACAGGGGAGTGAGCAGTTCTTC. The V and J genes are TRBV7-2 and TRBJ2-1; 7 nucleotides align to TRBD1. The CDR3 loop spans 13 amino acids. Unmatched junction bases numbered 3, after V lost 1 base and J lost 9 bases. Germline CDR1 SGHTA, CDR2 FQGNSA.